This T cell receptor (beta chain) was recovered during a study of glioma-infiltrating T cells after dendritic cell vaccination. Across the study: Patients received three intradermal dendritic cell vaccine injections at biweekly intervals.

Trimming pared 0 bases from V and 9 bases from J, leaving 7 bases between. Germline CDR1 is SGDLS and CDR2 is YYNGEE. The CDR3 length is 13 residues. The time point denotes: after dendritic cell vaccination, including at tumor progression/relapse. Only patients with spare fresh-frozen tumor and over two years of follow-up were included. None of the glioblastoma patients had an isocitrate dehydrogenase mutation. Primers: 60 V beta forward and 13 J beta reverse. Sequencing used immunoSEQ multiplex PCR; TCRdb keeps in-frame clones, though not all of them. The repertoire holds around 100,000 clones, with under 85% as singletons.

The clonotype originates from a human donor with glioblastoma. The V and J genes are TRBV9 and TRBJ1-6; D remains ambiguous. Sequenced material: blood, taken after dendritic cell vaccination. The CDR3 DNA reads TGTGCCAGCAGCGTAGAAGGAGGTTCACCCCTCCACTTT. This encodes CASSVEGGSPLHF.